Below, 20 T cell receptor beta chains from the same sample are listed, as sequenced in a study of blood T cells in healthy people across ages. Primers used in a second PCR of about 6 to 11 cycles were a sample-barcoded 5' primer and a J-beta primer mix. TCRdb processed the 5' RACE reads anew with MiXCR; each CDR3 protein has one entry. The table records 850,000 or so distinct CDR3 sequences, 25% to 30% of them present only once. The sample consisted of blood. All receptors come from a woman aged 80 or over in good health.

This clonotype occurred once. This clone may be a read error of a much larger clone one base away. The genes are TRBV12-3 or TRBV12-4 and TRBJ1-5; the match to TRBD1 covers 7 bases. The ends lost 6 bases at V and 6 bases at J; junction bases unmatched: 8. This CDR3 is 14 amino acids long. The CDR3 DNA follows: TGTGCCAGCAGCCGACAACAGGGGTGTCAGCCCCAGCATTTT. Protein: CASSRQQGCQPQHF.

This clonotype appeared many times. The rearrangement joins TRBV9 to TRBJ2-1; 11 nucleotides line up with TRBD2. The J segment lost 8 bases and the V segment lost 0 bases, leaving 7 bases of the junction unmatched. CDR1 SGDLS and CDR2 YYNGEE come from the germline V gene. This CDR3 region has 16 residues. The CDR3 loop is CASSVVGSGGAYEQFF. As DNA, the CDR3 is TGTGCCAGCAGCGTAGTTGGTAGCGGGGGGGCCTATGAGCAGTTCTTC.

This clonotype was observed at least ten times. A single base separates this from a much larger clone, so it may be a read error. The CDR3 protein is CASSLGQGRYNEQYF. The DNA of the CDR3 is TGCGCCAGCAGCCTCGGACAGGGGCGCTACAATGAGCAGTACTTC. The rearrangement links TRBV4-3 to TRBJ2-1; 9 positions match TRBD1. The DNA end is more similar to TRBJ2-7, so the J call may be wrong. The CDR3 totals 15 residues. The germline gives CDR1 LGHNA, CDR2 YSLEER.

The V and J genes are TRBV6-5 and TRBJ2-1, with 7 positions matching TRBD2. The V gene end was trimmed by 8 bases and the J gene end by 9 bases; junction bases not matched to a gene: 19. The CDR3 has 16 amino acids. Germline CDR1 MNHEY, CDR2 SVGAGI. The CDR3: CASLSLTAGSSSEQFF. The DNA of the CDR3 is TGTGCCAGCCTTTCCTTAACAGCGGGGTCCTCGAGTGAGCAGTTCTTC.

As to this clonotype: A read error is possible here, since a much larger clone lies one base away. The chain employs TRBV28 and TRBJ2-1; D unclear. The J call may be in error: the DNA end matches TRBJ2-7 better. In germline, CDR1 is MDHEN, CDR2 SYDVKM. This CDR3 is 13 amino acids long. The CDR3 DNA reads as TGTGCCACCATCTATCCCCCTTACAATGAGCAGTACTTC. Translated, it gives CATIYPPYNEQYF.

This clonotype came up many times. The chain links TRBV20-1 to TRBJ2-1, with 14 positions matching TRBD2. CDR3 size: 15 residues. V lost 1 base and J lost 7; bases outside the gene matches: 3. CDR1 is DFQATT and CDR2 is SNEGSKA in the germline V gene (reference sequence). The CDR3 coding sequence is TGCAGTGCTAGAGTCGGGACTAGCGGGGGTAATGAGCAGTTCTTC. Residues: CSARVGTSGGNEQFF.

CDR3 loop: CASSLRSGGHYEQYF. The CDR3 nucleotides are TGTGCCAGCAGCCTCCGGTCGGGGGGCCACTACGAGCAGTACTTC. V and J are TRBV6-2 or TRBV6-3 and TRBJ2-7, with TRBD2 as a possible D gene (7 bases). The CDR3 has 15 residues. CDR1 and CDR2 (germline): MNHEY, SVGEGT. V dropped 6 bases and J dropped 3 bases, with 18 bases sitting between them.

For this clonotype: Compared with germline, one end of the junction differs, possibly owing to a read error. This sequence joins TRBV12-3 or TRBV12-4 and TRBJ2-1, with 11 bases lining up with TRBD2. The CDR3 extends over 15 amino acids. The CDR3 sequence: CACSLATSGRNGQFF. The CDR3 DNA is TGTGCCTGCAGTTTAGCCACTAGCGGGAGAAATGGGCAGTTCTTC.

This clonotype was observed many times. The chain's CDR3 is CASSQALAGGGYGYTF. The CDR3 bases are TGTGCCAGCAGCCAAGCGCTGGCAGGGGGCGGCTATGGCTACACCTTC. V is TRBV4-2 and J is TRBJ1-2, with 8 bases that match TRBD1. Looked up from germline, CDR1 is LGHNA and CDR2 is YNFKEQ. The junction had 8 bases not matched to a gene; V was cut back by 1 base and J by 4 bases. The CDR3 has 16 amino acids.

The J gene is TRBJ2-3, the V gene TRBV7-9, with 11 positions matching TRBD2. There are 15 residues in the CDR3. V lost 4 bases and J lost 3; bases outside the gene matches: 3. Germline V lookup: CDR1 SEHNR, CDR2 FQNEAQ (reference sequence). CDR3 residues: CASSWGLAETDTQYF. In DNA, the CDR3 is TGTGCCAGCAGCTGGGGACTAGCGGAAACAGATACGCAGTATTTT.

This clonotype was counted ten times or more. This chain connects TRBV7-2 to TRBJ2-5, with TRBD2 identical over 9 bases. V shed 4 bases, J shed 2 bases, and the junction held 11 bases outside the gene matches. CDR1 and CDR2 (germline): SGHTA, FQGNSA. The CDR3 has 17 amino acids. The CDR3 loop reads CASSSVTLAGIQETQYF. CDR3 nucleotides: TGTGCCAGCAGCTCGGTTACTCTAGCGGGGATACAAGAGACCCAGTACTTC. The full variable domain, in which reference TRBV7-2 and TRBJ2-5 provide the parts outside the CDR3, is GAGVSQSPSNKVTEKGKDVELRCDPISGHTALYWYRQSLGQGLEFLIYFQGNSAPDKSGLPSDRFSAERTGGSVSTLTIQRTQQEDSAVYLCASSSVTLAGIQETQYFGPGTRLLVL.

The rearrangement links TRBV20-1 to TRBJ2-5; no definite D call. The CDR3 length is 11 residues. Germline lookup yields CDR1 DFQATT and CDR2 SNEGSKA (reference sequence). Trimming shortened V by 4 bases and J by 7 bases, and 10 bases separated the two germline ends. CDR3 in amino acids: CSATGLGTQYF. CDR3 DNA sequence: TGCAGTGCTACGGGCCTAGGGACCCAGTACTTC.

Ten or more counts support this clonotype. The J gene is TRBJ2-3, the V gene TRBV6-5; unclear D gene. The length of the CDR3 is 11 residues. Germline V gene lookup returns CDR1 MNHEY and CDR2 SVGAGI. Between the trimmed V and J ends, which lost 2 bases and 12 bases, there was a span of 9 bases. The CDR3 sequence is CASSYRESQYF. DNA of the CDR3: TGTGCCAGCAGTTACCGCGAGTCCCAGTATTTT.

The genes are TRBV11-2 and TRBJ1-2, with 10 bases matching TRBD1. Germline V gene lookup returns CDR1 SGHAT and CDR2 FQNNGV. This CDR3 comprises 15 residues. V lost 5 bases and J lost 5; bases outside the gene matches: 8. This chain's CDR3 is CASSPHPGQGYGYTF. In nucleotides, the CDR3 is TGTGCCAGCAGCCCTCATCCGGGACAGGGGTATGGCTACACCTTC. The whole variable domain, filled in from reference TRBV11-2 and TRBJ1-2, reads EAGVAQSPRYKIIEKRQSVAFWCNPISGHATLYWYQQILGQGPKLLIQFQNNGVVDDSQLPKDRFSAERLKGVDSTLKIQPAKLEDSAVYLCASSPHPGQGYGYTFGSGTRLTVV.

This clonotype was picked up a small number of times. This rearrangement joins TRBV30 to TRBJ2-4; D unresolved. The J call may not be correct, given that the DNA end is closer to TRBJ2-7. The CDR3 runs 12 residues. Germline V gene data show CDR1 as GTSNPN and CDR2 as SVGIG (reference sequence). The CDR3 DNA reads TGTGCCTGGAGTCCTCGCGGCTGCGAGCAGTACTTC. It translates to CAWSPRGCEQYF.

This clonotype was seen just once. The chain is built from TRBV7-8 and TRBJ2-5; 9 positions agree with TRBD1. This CDR3 is 16 amino acids long. Losses at the gene ends were 5 bases for V and 3 bases for J; bases not matched to a gene: 10. Germline V gene sequence: CDR1 SGHVS, CDR2 FQNEAQ. CDR3 amino acids: CASSPSPGTGKETQYF. DNA for the CDR3: TGTGCCAGCAGCCCTAGCCCCGGGACAGGGAAAGAGACCCAGTACTTC.

This clonotype was recorded many times. The V gene is TRBV2, the J gene TRBJ2-5, with 9 bases identical to TRBD2. The CDR3 is 15 amino acids. The germline CDR1 and CDR2 sequences are SNHLY and FYNNEI. Germline trimming cut 6 bases from V and 2 bases from J; bases unmatched to any gene: 7. The DNA of the CDR3 is TGTGCCAGCAGGGCTAGCGGGGCTTTTCAAGAGACCCAGTACTTC. Protein sequence: CASRASGAFQETQYF.

Regarding this clonotype: A much bigger clone sits one base away, suggesting this may be a read error. The CDR3 sequence is CVSSVGGAVSSYNEQFF. Written as DNA, the CDR3 is TGTGTCAGCAGCGTAGGAGGCGCGGTAAGCTCCTACAATGAGCAGTTCTTC. The V gene is TRBV9, the J gene TRBJ2-1; maybe TRBD2 (5 bases). Germline V CDR1 and CDR2: SGDLS, YYNGEE. The CDR3 contains 17 residues. Full variable domain (outside the CDR3, taken from reference TRBV9 and TRBJ2-1): DSGVTQTPKHLITATGQRVTLRCSPRSGDLSVYWYQQSLDQGLQFLIQYYNGEERAKGNILERFSAQQFPDLHSELNLSSLELGDSALYFCVSSVGGAVSSYNEQFFGPGTRLTVL.

This clonotype was counted only a few times. The genes are TRBV7-9 and TRBJ2-3; 8 bases map to TRBD2. V lost 8 bases and J lost 0; bases outside the gene matches: 10. This CDR3 is 16 amino acids long. Looked up from germline, CDR1 is SEHNR and CDR2 is FQNEAQ (reference sequence). CDR3 DNA sequence: TGTGCCAGCCACTCATGGGGCGGGGGGAGCACAGATACGCAGTATTTT. It specifies CASHSWGGGSTDTQYF.

The J gene is TRBJ1-5, the V gene TRBV29-1, with 8 bases that match TRBD1. CDR3 length: 16 residues. CDR1 is SQVTM and CDR2 is ANQGSEA in the germline V gene. Trimming at V came to 7 bases and at J to 0 bases, leaving 11 bases not matched to a gene. CDR3 in amino acids: CSGRVTGANSNQPQHF. DNA for the CDR3: TGCAGCGGGCGCGTGACAGGGGCGAATAGCAATCAGCCCCAGCATTTT.